The present T cell receptor beta chain was sequenced within a study of T cells and Merkel cell carcinoma outcomes (dated by TCRdb to 2019 to 2021). Regarding the research as a whole: The study examined the tumor T-cell repertoire together with T-cell density as predictors of clinical outcome in patients with Merkel cell carcinoma.

To prepare the library, the immunoSEQ multiplex PCR assay was applied. TCRdb stores this immuneACCESS table with in-frame sequences only. Part of the clones is absent; in the studies checked, under half of the shortfall reflects unresolved V genes, and no reason is known for the rest. In this sample the table shows approximately 10,000 clones, 95% to 96% of which occur a single time. The ten largest clones take up approximately 0.97% of the sample. The CDR1 and CDR2 encoded by the germline V gene (reference sequence) are MNHEY and SMNVEV. V sheds 3 bases and J sheds 11 bases, leaving 13 bases between their ends. The CDR3 holds 12 amino acids from the cysteine to the phenylalanine. Only the CDR3 part of the read is kept: 36 bases, read in frame from the first base. Broad study findings and their caveats: According to the report, clinical outcomes in Merkel cell carcinoma patients could be predicted using T-cell density together with features of the T-cell repertoire.

Samples were obtained from patients with Merkel cell carcinoma. Remarks on this clone: The clone's antigen remains unknown. Per-base quality was not reported, and no clone a single base away is much larger than it.

The sample consisted of tumor tissue from Merkel cell carcinoma. The chain was built from TRBV27 and TRBJ1-1; a weak D assignment points to TRBD1 (6 bases agree). The clonotype comes from a human donor with Merkel cell carcinoma. The DNA is TGTGCCAGCAGTTTTTCCAGGGGCCGGGCTTTCTTT. Its protein is CASSFSRGRAFF.